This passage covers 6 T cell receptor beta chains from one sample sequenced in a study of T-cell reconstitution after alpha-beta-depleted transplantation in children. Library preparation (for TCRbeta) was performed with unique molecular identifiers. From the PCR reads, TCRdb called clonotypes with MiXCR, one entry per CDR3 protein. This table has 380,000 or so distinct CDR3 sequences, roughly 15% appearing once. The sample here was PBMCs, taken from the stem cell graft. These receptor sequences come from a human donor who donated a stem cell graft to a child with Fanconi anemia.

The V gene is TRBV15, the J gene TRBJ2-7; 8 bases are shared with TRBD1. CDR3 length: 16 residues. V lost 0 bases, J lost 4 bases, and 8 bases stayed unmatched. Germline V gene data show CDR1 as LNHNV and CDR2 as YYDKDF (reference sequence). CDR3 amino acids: CATSRDGGQGIYEQYF. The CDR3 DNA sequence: TGTGCCACCAGCAGAGACGGCGGACAGGGAATTTACGAGCAGTACTTC. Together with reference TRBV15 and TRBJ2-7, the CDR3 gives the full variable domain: DAMVIQNPRYQVTQFGKPVTLSCSQTLNHNVMYWYQQKSSQAPKLLFHYYDKDFNNEADTPDNFQSRRPNTSFCFLDIRSPGLGDTAMYLCATSRDGGQGIYEQYFGPGTRLTVT.

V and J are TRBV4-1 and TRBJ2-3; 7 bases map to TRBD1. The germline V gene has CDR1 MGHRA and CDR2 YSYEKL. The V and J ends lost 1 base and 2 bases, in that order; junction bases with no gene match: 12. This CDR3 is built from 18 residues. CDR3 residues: CASSQALPGQRFTDTQYF. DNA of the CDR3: TGCGCCAGCAGCCAAGCGTTACCGGGACAGAGGTTCACAGATACGCAGTATTTT.

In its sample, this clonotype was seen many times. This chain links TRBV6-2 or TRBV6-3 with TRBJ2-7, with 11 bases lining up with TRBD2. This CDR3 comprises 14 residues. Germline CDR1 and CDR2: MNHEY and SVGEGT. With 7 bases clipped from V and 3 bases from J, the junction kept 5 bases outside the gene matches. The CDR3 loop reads CASTHTSGGYEQYF. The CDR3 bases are TGTGCCAGCACCCACACTAGCGGGGGCTACGAGCAGTACTTC.

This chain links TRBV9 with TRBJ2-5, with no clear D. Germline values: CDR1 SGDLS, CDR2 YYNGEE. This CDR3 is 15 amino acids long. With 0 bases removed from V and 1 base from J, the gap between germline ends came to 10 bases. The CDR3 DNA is TGTGCCAGCAGCGTAGGGGTTCAGTCCCAAGAGACCCAGTACTTC. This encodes CASSVGVQSQETQYF. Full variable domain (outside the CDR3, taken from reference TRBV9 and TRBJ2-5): DSGVTQTPKHLITATGQRVTLRCSPRSGDLSVYWYQQSLDQGLQFLIQYYNGEERAKGNILERFSAQQFPDLHSELNLSSLELGDSALYFCASSVGVQSQETQYFGPGTRLLVL.

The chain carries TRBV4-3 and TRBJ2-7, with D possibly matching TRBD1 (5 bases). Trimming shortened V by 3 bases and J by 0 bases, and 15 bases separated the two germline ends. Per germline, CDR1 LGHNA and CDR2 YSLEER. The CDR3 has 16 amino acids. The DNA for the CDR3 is TGCGCCAGCAGCCACTGGAGCGCAGGGCCCTCCTACGAGCAGTACTTC. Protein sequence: CASSHWSAGPSYEQYF.

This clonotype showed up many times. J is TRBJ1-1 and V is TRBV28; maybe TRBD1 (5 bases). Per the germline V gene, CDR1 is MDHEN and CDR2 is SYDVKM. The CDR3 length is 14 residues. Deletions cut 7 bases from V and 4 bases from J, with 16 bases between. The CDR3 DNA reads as TGTGCCAGCATTTTCACCGGGACGATCACTGAAGCTTTCTTT. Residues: CASIFTGTITEAFF.